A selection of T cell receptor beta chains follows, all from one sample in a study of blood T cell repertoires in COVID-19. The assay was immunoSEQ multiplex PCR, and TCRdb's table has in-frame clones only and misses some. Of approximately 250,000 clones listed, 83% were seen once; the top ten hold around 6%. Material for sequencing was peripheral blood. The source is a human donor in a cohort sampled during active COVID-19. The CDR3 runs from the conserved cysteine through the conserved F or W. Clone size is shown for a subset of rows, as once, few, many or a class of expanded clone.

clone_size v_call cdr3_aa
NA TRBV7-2 CASSLEGAGRAQTYEQYF
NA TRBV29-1 CSVTDSSYEQYF
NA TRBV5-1 CASSLVPGGGEQFF
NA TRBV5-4 CASRKGQGADSPLHF
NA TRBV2 CASTLDREGAEAFF
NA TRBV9 CASSVGRGEGYEQYF
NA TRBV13 CASTRGGRETQYF
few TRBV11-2 CASSPLRERSYNEQFF
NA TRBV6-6 CASSYVAGITDTQYF
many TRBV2 CASNGFVDWPQHF
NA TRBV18 CASSPGTGPYETDTQYF
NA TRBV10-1 CASSDGTSGRAGRKETQYF
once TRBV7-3 CASSLLSRGETQYF
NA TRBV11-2 CASSLTIRGQDEQYF
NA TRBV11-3 CASSKTSVETQYF
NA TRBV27 CASNSGNEQYF
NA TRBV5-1 CASSKGQLATNEKLFF
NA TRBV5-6 CASSSTDLTGANVLTF
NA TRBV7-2 CASSLIGLAGNTGELFF
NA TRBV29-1 CSVLLTYEQYF
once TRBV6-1 CASSAPLGGTQRETQYF
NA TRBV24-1 CATSAPGNTNTGELFF
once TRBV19 CASTWDSRSTQYF
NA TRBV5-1 CASSKGLAGGAYEQYF
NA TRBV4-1 CASSLPGRGAMDGELFF
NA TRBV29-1 CSVDFYRTEAFF
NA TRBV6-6 CASSRTGTGGAVGELFF
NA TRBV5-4 CASSLEGGRGETQYF
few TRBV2 CASSVVGGKGDTQYF
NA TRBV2 CASSPEVGHEQYF
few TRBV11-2 CASSARLLTGELFF
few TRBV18 CASSPIPAGEAGNTIYF
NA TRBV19 CASSFAGTSGGEGEQFF
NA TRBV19 CASSVTGGNEKLFF
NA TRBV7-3 CASSDGQFTDTQYF
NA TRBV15 CATSFTDADTQYF
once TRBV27 CASSLSNKIWAQTYEQYF
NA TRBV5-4 CASTGTKETQYF
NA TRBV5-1 CASSLGPATNEKLFF
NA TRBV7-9 CASSLAVGGSGYGYTF
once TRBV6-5 CASSYSGTSGQETQYF
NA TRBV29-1 CSVARLGGQGAGGPYEQYF